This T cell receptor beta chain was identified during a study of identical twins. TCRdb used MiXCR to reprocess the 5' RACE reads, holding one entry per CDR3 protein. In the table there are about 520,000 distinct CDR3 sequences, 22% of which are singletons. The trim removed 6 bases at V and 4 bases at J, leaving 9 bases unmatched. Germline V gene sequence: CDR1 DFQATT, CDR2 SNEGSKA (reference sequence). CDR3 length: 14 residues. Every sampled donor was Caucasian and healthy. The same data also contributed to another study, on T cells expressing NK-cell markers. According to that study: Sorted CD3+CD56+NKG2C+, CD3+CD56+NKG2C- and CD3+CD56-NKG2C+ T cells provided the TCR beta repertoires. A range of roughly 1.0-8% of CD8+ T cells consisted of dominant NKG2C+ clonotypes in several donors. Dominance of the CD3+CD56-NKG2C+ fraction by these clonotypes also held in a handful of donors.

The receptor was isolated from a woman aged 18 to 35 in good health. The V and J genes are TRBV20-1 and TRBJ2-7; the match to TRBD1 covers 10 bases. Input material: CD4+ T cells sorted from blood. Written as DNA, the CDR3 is TGCAGTGCCCGGCCGGGACAGGGGCCTTACGAGCAGTACTTC. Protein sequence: CSARPGQGPYEQYF.